This T cell receptor beta chain was profiled in a study of CD8+ T cells in alopecia areata. RNA was isolated and reverse transcribed to cDNA, the sequencing template. Libraries were prepared by immunoSEQ multiplex PCR; TCRdb keeps only in-frame clonotypes and omits some of them. The table includes about 180,000 clones, about 48% detected once. Treatment in this sample: oral pan-JAK inhibitor, 5-10 mg twice daily. The CDR3 has 14 amino acids. The germline CDR1 and CDR2 sequences are SGHAT and FQNNGV. V was trimmed by 8 bases and J by 5 bases, leaving 19 bases between them. This TCR was sampled from a human donor with alopecia areata. The material sequenced was CD8+ T cells sorted from blood, taken at week 24, from a patient treated with tofacitinib. This chain joins TRBV11-2 and TRBJ2-7, with a weak D call TRBD1 (6 bases). CDR3 in amino acids: CASHHDRIPDEQYF. The CDR3 nucleotides are TGTGCCAGCCACCATGACAGGATCCCCGACGAGCAGTACTTC.